This TCR beta chain was sequenced for a study of blood T cell repertoires in COVID-19 (dated by TCRdb to the early 2020s). Broadly, across the study: The collaborator samples originated in the United States, Italy and Spain and spanned the acute and convalescent phases of COVID-19. The material from the prospective study consisted of cDNA or gDNA derived from T cells, B-cell-depleted T cells, or PBMCs. Subjects who had been exposed to COVID-19, were actively infected with it, or had recovered from it provided the deeply sampled blood TCRbeta repertoires that made up the dataset. A freely available public database, intended as a resource for researchers studying the immune response to SARS-CoV-2, is where the repertoires were released. Samples were obtained from the ongoing ImmuneRACE study (first 160 participants) and from some 1,300 subjects provided by 6 global collaborators. Nearly every sample came with metadata listing a de-identified subject ID, COVID-19 status, age in years and sex. Where HLA class I and class II types were available, the types were taken from metadata supplied by the sample provider, not from assay-based typing. What the work shows at the level of the full study, not this receptor alone: The quantity of clinical and demographic metadata differed by source and by participant and was supplied without curation.

V is clipped by 3 bases and J by 8 bases, and the sequence between their germline boundaries is 16 bases long. The CDR3 runs 15 residues from the cysteine to the phenylalanine. Solely the CDR3 DNA is kept, with 45 bases framed from the first base. As encoded in the germline V gene, CDR1 is MDHEN while CDR2 is SYDVKM. Note on this clone: The antigen it binds to is not known. No much larger clonotype is one base removed from it; base qualities were not supplied.

The immunoSEQ Assay, a bias-controlled multiplex PCR, was used to amplify TCRbeta CDR3 regions from genomic DNA. Turning to the authors' computational methods: Nucleated cell counts per sample were estimated from amplification of reference gene primers within the assay. To quantify the absolute abundance of each unique TCRbeta CDR3 rearrangement, sequence reads were collapsed and filtered. For each sample, productive Simpson clonality was calculated as the square root of Simpson's diversity index over productive rearrangements. The clones in this table, taken by TCRdb from immuneACCESS, are in-frame only. Not every clone is retained; where verified, under half of the shortfall comes from an unresolved V gene, and the cause of the rest is unknown. V and J calls and clone size are copied from that table; D and trimming were computed from the DNA. For this sample there are roughly 400,000 clones; approximately 90% appear just once. Approximately 1.5% of the sample belongs to the ten largest clones.

Participants in the prospective study were enrolled through a virtual design, were aged about 18 to 90 years, and lived in 24 United States geographic areas. Cohort assignment in the prospective study relied on participant-reported clinical history from a screening survey and a study questionnaire. Exposed participants had been in contact, within 2 weeks of entering the study, with a person who had a PCR-confirmed or clinician-diagnosed case of COVID-19. Mobile phlebotomists in the prospective study collected whole blood, serum and a nasopharyngeal or oropharyngeal swab from every participant. Prospective study participants could optionally give additional blood draws and questionnaires over a roughly two-month period. Blood samples from the prospective study were shipped frozen or at room temperature prior to DNA extraction.

This chain joins TRBV28 to TRBJ1-4; the D gene is perhaps TRBD1, on 5 matching bases. The sequence was obtained from a woman between 18 and 29 years old who had been exposed to COVID-19. The specimen was PBMCs or T cells enriched from blood (not recorded which). The CDR3 amino acid sequence is: CASSFNRGLSEKLFF. At the DNA level, the sequence is TGTGCCAGCAGTTTTAACCGGGGACTTAGCGAAAAACTGTTTTTT.